This entry is about one TCR beta chain. The target antigen is unknown. The V gene's germline CDR1 is MGHRA and CDR2 YSYEKL. J lost 1 base, V lost 1 base, and 12 bases had no gene match. The CDR3 contains 18 residues. All donors participated as healthy donors of bone marrow. The sample belongs to a study of cytomegalovirus exposure and HLA in healthy donors. Whole-study results and caveats: As was reported, the classifier diagnosed cytomegalovirus status with high specificity and sensitivity. For presence/absence analyses, sequencing depth was assumed to be roughly uniform across donors. In the analysis, some V segments, TRBV6-2 and TRBV6-3 included, were excluded as indistinguishable.

A multiplex PCR was run with 60 Vbeta primers and 13 Jbeta primers. Here immunoSEQ multiplex PCR was the method, and the copy in TCRdb shows in-frame clones only, minus some. The table has around 150,000 clones, 64% seen once; the top ten hold roughly 2.5%. This chain uses TRBV4-1 with TRBJ2-5; 7 nucleotides agree with TRBD2. The TCR sequence derives from a woman in her thirties or forties in good health and CMV-seronegative. Material for sequencing was PBMCs. The chain's CDR3 is CASSQAWAPSGFQETQYF. The DNA for the CDR3 is TGCGCCAGCAGCCAAGCTTGGGCCCCTAGCGGCTTCCAAGAGACCCAGTACTTC.